This T cell receptor beta chain comes out of a study of CXCR3-negative and CXCR3-positive naive CD8 T cells. Whole-study findings and limits: Greater hydrophobicity was found in TRB CDR3s of CXCR3-positive naive cells than of CXCR3-negative naive cells.

As concerns this clonotype: Its antigen is undetermined.

Through 5' RACE with UMI labels, the TRB cDNA libraries were prepared. Following a re-call of the 5' RACE reads, TCRdb has one entry per CDR3 protein and lacks DNA. The sample table includes about 56,000 distinct CDR3 sequences. This CDR3 is built from 17 residues. Germline CDR1 and CDR2: SGHVS and FNYEAQ. The rearrangement uses TRBV7-6 and TRBJ2-7; TCRdb names TRBD2, which stays unverified in the absence of DNA. The source of this sequence is a human donor in good health. Some clones in this sample may be carry-over from other donors' samples. The specimen sequenced was naive CXCR3+ CD8+ T cells from blood. Subset meaning: CD45RO-CCR7+CD27+CD95- naive CD8+ T cells expressing CXCR3 (TNR3+). This CDR3 is CASSLGEDAAGFYEQYF.